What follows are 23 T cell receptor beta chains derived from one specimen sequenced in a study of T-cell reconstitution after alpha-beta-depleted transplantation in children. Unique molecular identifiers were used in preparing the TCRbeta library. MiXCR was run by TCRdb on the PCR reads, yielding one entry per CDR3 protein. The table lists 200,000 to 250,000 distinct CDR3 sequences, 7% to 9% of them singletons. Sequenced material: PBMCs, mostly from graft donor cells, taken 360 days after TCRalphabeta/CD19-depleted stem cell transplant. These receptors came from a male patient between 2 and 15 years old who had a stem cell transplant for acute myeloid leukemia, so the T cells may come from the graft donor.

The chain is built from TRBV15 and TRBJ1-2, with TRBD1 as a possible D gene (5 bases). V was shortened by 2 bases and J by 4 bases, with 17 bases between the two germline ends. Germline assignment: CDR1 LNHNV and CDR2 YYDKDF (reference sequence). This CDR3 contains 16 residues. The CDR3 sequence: CATSRLGEDSPYGYTF. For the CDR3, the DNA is TGTGCCACCAGCAGATTGGGCGAAGACAGCCCCTATGGCTACACCTTC.

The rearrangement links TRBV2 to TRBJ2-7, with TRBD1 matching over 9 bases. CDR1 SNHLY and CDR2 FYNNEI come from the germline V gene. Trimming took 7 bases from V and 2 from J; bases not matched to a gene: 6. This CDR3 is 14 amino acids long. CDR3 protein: CASKGQGQTYEQYV. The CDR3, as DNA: TGTGCCAGCAAGGGACAGGGCCAAACCTACGAGCAGTACGTC.

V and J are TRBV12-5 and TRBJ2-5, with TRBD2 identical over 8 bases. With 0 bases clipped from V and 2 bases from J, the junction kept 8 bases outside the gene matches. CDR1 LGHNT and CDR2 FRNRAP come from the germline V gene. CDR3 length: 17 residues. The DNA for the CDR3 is TGTGCTAGTGGTTTGGTACTGCGGGGGGCAGAGCAAGAGACCCAGTACTTC. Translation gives CASGLVLRGAEQETQYF.

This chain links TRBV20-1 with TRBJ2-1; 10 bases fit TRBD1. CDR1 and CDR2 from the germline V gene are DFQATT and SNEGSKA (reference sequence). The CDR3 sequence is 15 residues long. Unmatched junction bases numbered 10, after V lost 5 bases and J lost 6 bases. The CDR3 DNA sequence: TGCAGTGCTGGGGCGAGGGACAGGGGCAGCAATGAGCAGTTCTTC. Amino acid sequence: CSAGARDRGSNEQFF.

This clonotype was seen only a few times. The CDR3 is CASSAGANVLTF. DNA for the CDR3: TGTGCCAGCAGCGCTGGGGCCAACGTCCTGACTTTC. The rearrangement joins TRBV25-1 to TRBJ2-6; D is undetermined. The CDR3 has 12 residues. Per the germline V gene, CDR1 is MGHDK and CDR2 is SYGVNS. V was cut by 6 bases and J by 2 bases, with 2 bases left in between.

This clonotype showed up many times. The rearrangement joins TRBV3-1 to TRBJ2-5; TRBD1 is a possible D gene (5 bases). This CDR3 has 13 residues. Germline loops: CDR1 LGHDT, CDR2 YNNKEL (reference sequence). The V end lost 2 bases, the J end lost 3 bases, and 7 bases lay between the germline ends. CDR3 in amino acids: CASSQRREETQYF. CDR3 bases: TGTGCCAGCAGCCAACGCAGGGAAGAGACCCAGTACTTC.

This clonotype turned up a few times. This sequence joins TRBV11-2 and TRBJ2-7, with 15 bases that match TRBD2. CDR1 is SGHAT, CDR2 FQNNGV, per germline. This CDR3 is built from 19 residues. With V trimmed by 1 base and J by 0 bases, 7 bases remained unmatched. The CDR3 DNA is TGTGCCAGCAGCTTAGGTCCGGGACTAGCGGGAGGAAGCTCCTACGAGCAGTACTTC. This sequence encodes CASSLGPGLAGGSSYEQYF.

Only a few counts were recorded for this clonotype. The CDR3, as DNA: TGTGCCAGCAGCCGGACAGGGGGGGAAGCTTTCTTT. This translates into CASSRTGGEAFF. V usage is TRBV28 and J usage is TRBJ1-1, with 10 bases fitting TRBD1. The CDR3 sequence is 12 residues long. Looked up from germline, CDR1 is MDHEN and CDR2 is SYDVKM. Unmatched junction bases numbered 3, after V lost 6 bases and J lost 8 bases.

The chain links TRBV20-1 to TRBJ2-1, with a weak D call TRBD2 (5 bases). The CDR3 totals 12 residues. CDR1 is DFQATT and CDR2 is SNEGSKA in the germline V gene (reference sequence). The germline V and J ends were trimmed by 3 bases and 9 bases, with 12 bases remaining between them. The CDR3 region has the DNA TGCAGTGCTAGCCCCCTCCGGGGTGAGCAGTTCTTC. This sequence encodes CSASPLRGEQFF.

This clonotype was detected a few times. In DNA, the CDR3 is TGTGCCAGCAGCTTCTTGACCAGCGGGACCCCAAGCTCCTACAATGAGCAGTTCTTC. Its protein product is CASSFLTSGTPSSYNEQFF. The gene calls are TRBV11-1 and TRBJ2-1; 7 bases fit TRBD2. In germline, CDR1 is SGHAT, CDR2 FQDESV (reference sequence). The junction had 14 bases not matched to a gene; V was cut back by 3 bases and J by 0 bases. The CDR3 runs 19 residues. Full variable domain (rest looked up from reference TRBV11-1 and TRBJ2-1): EAEVAQSPRYKITEKSQAVAFWCDPISGHATLYWYRQILGQGPELLVQFQDESVVDDSQLPKDRFSAERLKGVDSTLKIQPAELGDSAMYLCASSFLTSGTPSSYNEQFFGPGTRLTVL.

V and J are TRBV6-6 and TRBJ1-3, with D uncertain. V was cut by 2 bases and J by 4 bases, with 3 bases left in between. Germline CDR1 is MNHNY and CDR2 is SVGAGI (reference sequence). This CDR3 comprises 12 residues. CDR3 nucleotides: TGTGCCAGCAGTTACCAGGGAAACACCATATATTTT. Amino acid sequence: CASSYQGNTIYF.

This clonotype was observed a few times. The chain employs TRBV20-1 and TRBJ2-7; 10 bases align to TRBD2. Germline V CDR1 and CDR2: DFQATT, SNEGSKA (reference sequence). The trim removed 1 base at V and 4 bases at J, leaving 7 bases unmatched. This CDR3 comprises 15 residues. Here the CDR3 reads CSARGRAGGPYEQYF. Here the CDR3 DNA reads TGCAGTGCTAGAGGACGAGCGGGAGGGCCATACGAGCAGTACTTC.

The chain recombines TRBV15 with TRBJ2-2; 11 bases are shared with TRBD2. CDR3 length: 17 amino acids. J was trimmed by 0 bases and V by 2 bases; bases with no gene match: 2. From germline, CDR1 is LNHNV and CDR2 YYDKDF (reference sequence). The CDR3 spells CATSRLAGGPNTGELFF. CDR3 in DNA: TGTGCCACCAGCAGACTAGCGGGGGGCCCGAACACCGGGGAGCTGTTTTTT.

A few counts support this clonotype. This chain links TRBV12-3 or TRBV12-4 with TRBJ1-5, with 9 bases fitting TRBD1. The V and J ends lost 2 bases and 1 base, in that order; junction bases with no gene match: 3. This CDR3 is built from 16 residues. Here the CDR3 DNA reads TGTGCCAGCAGTTTATGGGGGACAGGGAGCAATCAGCCCCAGCATTTT. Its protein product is CASSLWGTGSNQPQHF.

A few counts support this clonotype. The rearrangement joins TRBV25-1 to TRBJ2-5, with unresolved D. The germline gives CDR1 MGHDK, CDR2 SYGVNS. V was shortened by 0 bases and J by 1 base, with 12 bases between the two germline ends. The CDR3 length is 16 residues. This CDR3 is CASSEYPLAAQETQYF. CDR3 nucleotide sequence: TGTGCCAGCAGTGAATATCCCCTGGCGGCCCAAGAGACCCAGTACTTC.

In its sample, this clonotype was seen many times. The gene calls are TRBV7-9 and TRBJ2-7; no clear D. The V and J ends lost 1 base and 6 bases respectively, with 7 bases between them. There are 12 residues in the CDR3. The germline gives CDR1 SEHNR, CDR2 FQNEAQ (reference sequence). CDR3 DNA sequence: TGTGCCAGCAGCTTAGTAGGCCTCGAGCAGTACTTC. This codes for CASSLVGLEQYF.

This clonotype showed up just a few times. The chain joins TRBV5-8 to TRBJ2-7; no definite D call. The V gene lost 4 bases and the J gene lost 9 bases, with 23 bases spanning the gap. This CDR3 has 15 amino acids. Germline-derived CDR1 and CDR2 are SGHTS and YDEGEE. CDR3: CASSPEAGFLIAQYV. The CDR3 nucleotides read TGTGCCAGCAGCCCGGAAGCAGGATTCCTAATAGCGCAGTACGTC.

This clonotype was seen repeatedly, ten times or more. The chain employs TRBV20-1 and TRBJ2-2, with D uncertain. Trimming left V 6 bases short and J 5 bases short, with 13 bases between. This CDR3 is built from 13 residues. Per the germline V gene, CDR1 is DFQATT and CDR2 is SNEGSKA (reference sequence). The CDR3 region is CSAVLGRTGELFF. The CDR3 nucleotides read TGCAGTGCAGTTCTCGGCCGGACCGGGGAGCTGTTTTTT.

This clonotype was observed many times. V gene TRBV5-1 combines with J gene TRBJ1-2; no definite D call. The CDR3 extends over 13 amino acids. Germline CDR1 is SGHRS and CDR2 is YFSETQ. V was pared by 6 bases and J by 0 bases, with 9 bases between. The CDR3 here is CASNDVSNYGYTF. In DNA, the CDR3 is TGCGCCAGCAACGACGTATCTAACTATGGCTACACCTTC.

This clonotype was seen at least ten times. Written as DNA, the CDR3 is TGTGCCAGCGCATACAGGGGCATGGGGGAGCAGTACTTC. Translating gives CASAYRGMGEQYF. The gene calls are TRBV12-3 or TRBV12-4 and TRBJ2-7, with TRBD1 matching 7 bases. This CDR3 spans 13 amino acids. Losses at the gene ends were 8 bases for V and 7 bases for J; bases not matched to a gene: 11.

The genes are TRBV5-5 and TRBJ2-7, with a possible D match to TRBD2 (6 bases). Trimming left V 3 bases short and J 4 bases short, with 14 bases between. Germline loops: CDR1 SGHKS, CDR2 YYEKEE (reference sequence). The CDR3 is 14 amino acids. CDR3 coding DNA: TGTGCCAGCAGCTCGGGACTTCCGCATTACGAGCAGTACGTC. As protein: CASSSGLPHYEQYV.

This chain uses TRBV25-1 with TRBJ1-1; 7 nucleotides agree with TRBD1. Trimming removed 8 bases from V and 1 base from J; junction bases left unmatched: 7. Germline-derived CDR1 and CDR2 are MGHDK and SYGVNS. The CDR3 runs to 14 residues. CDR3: CASSKTGPNTEAFF. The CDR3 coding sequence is TGTGCCAGCTCAAAGACAGGGCCGAACACTGAAGCTTTCTTT.

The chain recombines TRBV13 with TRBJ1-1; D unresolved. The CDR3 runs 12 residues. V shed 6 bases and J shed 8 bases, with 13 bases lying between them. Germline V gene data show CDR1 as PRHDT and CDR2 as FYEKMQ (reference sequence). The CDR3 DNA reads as TGTGCCAGCAGAAGAGTCGAGAGCGAAGCTTTCTTT. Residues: CASRRVESEAFF.